The sequence of this T cell receptor (beta chain) was determined in a study of blood T cell repertoires in COVID-19. Study context: Acute and convalescent COVID-19 specimens originated in the United States, Italy and Spain. PBMCs, B-cell-depleted T cells, or T cells provided the cDNA or gDNA that made up the material.

In the authors' workflow: The authors estimated nucleated cell counts from reference gene primer amplification. The data were produced by immunoSEQ multiplex PCR, yet TCRdb's version contains in-frame clones alone and is incomplete. V and J calls plus clone size are reproduced from that table; the DNA served to infer D and trimming. The sample lists 70,000 to 85,000 clones, around 80% occurring once. The CDR3 consists of 15 residues. The junction had 8 bases not matched to a gene; V was cut back by 2 bases and J by 5 bases. Per germline, CDR1 MNHNS and CDR2 SASEGT. The chain couples TRBV6-1 to TRBJ2-5; TRBD2 agrees at 7 bases. Specimen: peripheral blood. This TCR was sampled from a man older than 75 with active or convalescent COVID-19. CDR3 amino acids: CASSETPGGLETQYF. The CDR3 DNA reads as TGTGCCAGCAGTGAAACTCCGGGGGGTCTTGAGACCCAGTACTTC.